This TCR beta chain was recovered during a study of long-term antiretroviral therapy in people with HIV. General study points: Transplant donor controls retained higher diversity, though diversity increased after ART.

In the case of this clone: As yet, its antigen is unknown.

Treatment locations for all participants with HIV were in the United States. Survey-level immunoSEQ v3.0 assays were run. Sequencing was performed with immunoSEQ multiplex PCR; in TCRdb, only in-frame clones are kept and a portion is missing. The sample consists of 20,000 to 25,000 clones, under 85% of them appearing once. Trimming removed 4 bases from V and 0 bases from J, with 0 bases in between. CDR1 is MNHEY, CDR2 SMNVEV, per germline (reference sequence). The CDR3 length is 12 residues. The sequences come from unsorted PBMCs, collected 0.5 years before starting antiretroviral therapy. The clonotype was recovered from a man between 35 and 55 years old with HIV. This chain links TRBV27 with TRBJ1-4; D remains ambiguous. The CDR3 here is CASSSTNEKLFF. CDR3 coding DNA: TGTGCCAGCAGTTCAACTAATGAAAAACTGTTTTTT.